A selection of T cell receptor beta chains follows, all from one sample in a study of blood T cell repertoires in COVID-19. Here immunoSEQ multiplex PCR was the method, and the copy in TCRdb shows in-frame clones only, minus some. The repertoire holds about 68,000 clones, with roughly 91% as singletons. Sequencing was carried out using peripheral blood. These receptors came from a man aged 40-50 years with COVID-19, enrolled during active disease. The conserved cysteine and the conserved F or W are not part of the CDR3 here. Each record gives: V gene, J gene, CDR3 protein.

TRBV6-5	TRBJ1-1	ASSPTGLTTEAF
TRBV19	TRBJ2-1	ASSNPPHRALLYNEQF
TRBV19	TRBJ1-2	ASSIVPGLQSYGYT
TRBV12-5	TRBJ2-5	ASGPRDSVAETQY
TRBV19	TRBJ1-1	ASTPPQQNTEAF
TRBV27	TRBJ2-7	ASSPDFAGTISAEQY
TRBV28	TRBJ1-5	ASSQGQGSEPQH
TRBV19	TRBJ2-2	ASSNPGQGDTGELF
TRBV3-1/TRBV3-2	TRBJ2-5	ASSHQTTSGETQY
TRBV6-5	TRBJ2-2	ASRPGTVNTGELF
TRBV20-1	TRBJ2-7	SWDNSYEQY
TRBV6-1	TRBJ1-6	ASSDLQGTNSPLH
TRBV30	TRBJ1-4	AWRDTGPNEKLF